The 12 T cell receptor beta chains given below trace back to one sample, sequenced in a study of CD8 T cells in Susac syndrome. A quantity of about 0.5 to 1 ug RNA underwent reverse transcription using random hexamers. One entry per CDR3 protein results from TCRdb running MiXCR on the immunoSEQ multiplex PCR reads. The sample gives about 200,000 distinct CDR3 sequences, approximately 95% of which show up once; about 0.094% is in the top ten. The specimen was CD4+ T cells from PBMCs. The receptors were sampled from a human donor in good health.

V gene TRBV30 combines with J gene TRBJ2-3, with D hard to call. The germline V gene has CDR1 GTSNPN and CDR2 SVGIG (reference sequence). This CDR3 is 14 amino acids long. Trimming pared 2 bases from V and 0 bases from J, leaving 9 bases between. The CDR3 sequence: CAWSTTTSTDTQYF. The CDR3 nucleotides read TGTGCCTGGAGTACAACGACTAGCACAGATACGCAGTATTTT.

The V gene is TRBV20-1, the J gene TRBJ2-3, with TRBD2 identical over 7 bases. Per the germline V gene, CDR1 is DFQATT and CDR2 is SNEGSKA (reference sequence). V dropped 4 bases and J dropped 3; count of bases not matched to a gene: 10. The CDR3 contains 15 residues. The CDR3 coding sequence is TGCAGTGCTATTTCCCGTAGGGAGGGAACAGATACGCAGTATTTT. Translating gives CSAISRREGTDTQYF.

The chain combines TRBV12-3 or TRBV12-4 with TRBJ1-1; D not resolved. The ends were cut back, 3 bases at V and 5 bases at J, with 10 bases in the middle. The CDR3 loop spans 13 amino acids. The CDR3 spells CASSFEVRTEAFF. As DNA, the CDR3 is TGTGCCAGCAGTTTTGAGGTTCGGACTGAAGCTTTCTTT.

This rearrangement joins TRBV2 to TRBJ1-5; no reliable D call. This CDR3 comprises 14 residues. The germline gives CDR1 SNHLY, CDR2 FYNNEI. V gave up 5 bases and J gave up 7 bases, with 15 bases separating them. The CDR3 sequence is CASSQEGREQPQHF. The CDR3 DNA reads as TGTGCCAGCAGTCAAGAGGGTAGGGAGCAGCCCCAGCATTTT.

V usage is TRBV25-1 and J usage is TRBJ2-7; 9 bases map to TRBD1. Per germline, CDR1 MGHDK and CDR2 SYGVNS. There are 12 residues in the CDR3. V was pared by 8 bases and J by 3 bases, with 2 bases of the junction left unmatched. The CDR3 coding sequence is TGTGCCAGCCGACAGGGGGTCTACGAGCAGTACTTC. This translates into CASRQGVYEQYF.

The CDR3 nucleotides are TGCGCCAGCAGCCAAGATCGGCACGAGCAGTACTTC. Protein product: CASSQDRHEQYF. The J gene is TRBJ2-7, the V gene TRBV4-3; D unclear. Trimming took 0 bases from V and 5 from J, leaving 5 bases between them. This CDR3 has 12 residues. Germline V CDR1 and CDR2: LGHNA, YSLEER.

V and J are TRBV4-3 and TRBJ2-7; D is perhaps TRBD1 or TRBD2 (5 bases each). CDR1 LGHNA and CDR2 YSLEER come from the germline V gene. The V and J ends lost 3 bases and 7 bases respectively, with 19 bases between them. The CDR3 is 15 residues long. CDR3 sequence: CASSHTRARGVEQYF. The CDR3 DNA follows: TGCGCCAGCAGCCATACCCGGGCCCGAGGGGTGGAGCAGTACTTC.

This chain joins TRBV20-1 and TRBJ2-1, with 9 bases that match TRBD2. The CDR3 extends over 14 amino acids. The ends lost 2 bases at V and 6 bases at J; junction bases unmatched: 5. Germline CDR1 and CDR2: DFQATT and SNEGSKA (reference sequence). CDR3 sequence reads: CSARRPSGVNEQFF. CDR3 nucleotides: TGCAGTGCTAGAAGGCCTAGCGGGGTCAATGAGCAGTTCTTC.

The chain combines TRBV11-3 with TRBJ2-6, with unresolved D. The germline V gene has CDR1 SGHNT and CDR2 YENEEA. The V end was cut by 5 bases, the J end by 2 bases, with 13 bases between. The length of the CDR3 is 16 residues. CDR3 region: CASSPTRQPGANVLTF. Written as DNA, the CDR3 is TGTGCCAGCAGCCCTACAAGGCAACCTGGGGCCAACGTCCTGACTTTC.

J is TRBJ2-3 and V is TRBV3-1; D gene ambiguous. CDR1 LGHDT and CDR2 YNNKEL come from the germline V gene (reference sequence). Trimming took 0 bases from V and 0 from J, leaving 4 bases between them. CDR3 size: 14 residues. The CDR3 loop reads CASSQDWSTDTQYF. CDR3 in DNA: TGTGCCAGCAGCCAAGATTGGAGCACAGATACGCAGTATTTT.

The chain joins TRBV25-1 to TRBJ1-2; TRBD1 is a possible D gene (6 bases). The length of the CDR3 is 12 residues. Germline V gene lookup returns CDR1 MGHDK and CDR2 SYGVNS. V was shortened by 3 bases and J by 6 bases, with 8 bases between the two germline ends. The CDR3, as DNA: TGTGCCAGCAGTGAGGGGGGGCATGGCTACACCTTC. It codes for CASSEGGHGYTF.

The chain carries TRBV9 and TRBJ2-3; D is ambiguous. The ends were cut back, 4 bases at V and 6 bases at J, with 18 bases in the middle. CDR1 and CDR2 from the germline V gene are SGDLS and YYNGEE. The CDR3 has 15 residues. This CDR3 reads CASSSVTQHSDTQYF. The CDR3 bases are TGTGCCAGCAGCAGCGTAACCCAACACAGCGATACGCAGTATTTT. Variable domain in full (rest from reference TRBV9 and TRBJ2-3): DSGVTQTPKHLITATGQRVTLRCSPRSGDLSVYWYQQSLDQGLQFLIQYYNGEERAKGNILERFSAQQFPDLHSELNLSSLELGDSALYFCASSSVTQHSDTQYFGPGTRLTVL.